These 28 T cell receptor beta chains were sequenced from one sample in a study of T cells in Graves' hyperthyroidism and ophthalmopathy. TCR beta CDR3 regions were amplified from RNA transcripts. An initial round of RT-PCR targeting the TCR CDR3 relied on the HTBI primer set. From the multiplex PCR reads, TCRdb called clonotypes with MiXCR, one entry per CDR3 protein. The data contain 200,000 to 250,000 distinct CDR3 sequences, over 20% of them singletons. The specimen was blood. These TCRs come from a woman in her thirties or forties with Graves' ophthalmopathy.

In its sample, this clonotype was seen many times. V is TRBV19 and J is TRBJ1-1; D not resolved. The V end lost 5 bases, the J end lost 1 base, and 20 bases lay between the germline ends. CDR1 is LNHDA, CDR2 SQIVND, per germline (reference sequence). The CDR3 runs 17 residues. Written as DNA, the CDR3 is TGTGCCAGTAGTCCCCGAGGCTTTCAATCAGGGAACACTGAAGCTTTCTTT. Translated, it gives CASSPRGFQSGNTEAFF.

Worth noting for this clonotype: Relative to the germline gene, one junction end is altered; a read error may explain this. V usage is TRBV7-8 and J usage is TRBJ2-5, with 7 bases aligning to TRBD1. The germline gives CDR1 SGHVS, CDR2 FQNEAQ. The CDR3 runs 16 residues. In DNA, the CDR3 is TGTGCCAGCAGCTTATATGTAGGGGGCGCTTTAGAGATCCAGTACTTC. Translating gives CASSLYVGGALEIQYF.

This clonotype was counted between two and nine times. Germline and junction disagree at one end, which may indicate a read error. The genes are TRBV2 and TRBJ1-2, with D possibly TRBD1 on 5 matching bases. From germline, CDR1 is SNHLY and CDR2 FYNNEI. CDR3 size: 16 residues. CDR3 coding DNA: TGTGCCAGCAGCGGAACGGGGGTCCAGCCTAACTATGGCTACATCTTC. Amino acids: CASSGTGVQPNYGYIF.

This clonotype came up many times. The chain joins TRBV20-1 to TRBJ1-1, with a tentative D call TRBD1 (5 bases). The V gene lost 5 bases and the J gene lost 4 bases, with 8 bases spanning the gap. The length of the CDR3 is 11 residues. Germline V gene data show CDR1 as DFQATT and CDR2 as SNEGSKA (reference sequence). CDR3 nucleotide sequence: TGCAGTGCTGAGGGGTTCACTGAAGCTTTCTTT. This sequence encodes CSAEGFTEAFF.

The sample holds many counts of this clonotype. The chain links TRBV29-1 to TRBJ2-7; 7 positions match TRBD2. J gave up 0 bases and V 2 bases, and 4 bases lay outside the gene matches. Germline assignment: CDR1 SQVTM and CDR2 ANQGSEA. The CDR3 runs 14 residues. CDR3 DNA: TGCAGCGTTGAACACCCGGGAGGCTCCTACGAGCAGTACTTC. Encoded protein: CSVEHPGGSYEQYF.

The chain links TRBV5-4 to TRBJ2-2, with D possibly matching TRBD2 (5 bases). The germline gives CDR1 SGHNT, CDR2 YYREEE (reference sequence). CDR3 length equals 17 residues. Trimming removed 0 bases at V and 0 bases at J, with 12 bases between. The CDR3 sequence: CASSLGYGIANTGELFF. The CDR3 nucleotides are TGTGCCAGCAGCTTGGGATACGGGATCGCGAACACCGGGGAGCTGTTTTTT.

J is TRBJ1-6 and V is TRBV6-2 or TRBV6-3, with a weak D call TRBD1 (5 bases). Between the trimmed V and J ends, which lost 7 bases and 1 base, there was a span of 14 bases. CDR1 is MNHEY, CDR2 SVGEGT, per germline. The CDR3 is made up of 16 amino acids. CDR3 coding DNA: TGTGCCAGCATGGAGCAGGGATGGTCCTATAATTCACCCCTCCACTTT. It yields the protein CASMEQGWSYNSPLHF.

This clonotype has ten or more counts. The V gene is TRBV9, the J gene TRBJ2-7, with D possibly matching TRBD1 (6 bases). With 4 bases removed from V and 7 bases from J, the gap between germline ends came to 21 bases. The CDR3 is 15 amino acids. Germline CDR1 SGDLS, CDR2 YYNGEE. The CDR3 spells CASSPQSTGTGEQYF. In DNA form, the CDR3 reads TGTGCCAGCAGCCCCCAGTCGACAGGTACGGGGGAGCAGTACTTC.

The chain couples TRBV5-1 to TRBJ1-1; 7 bases are shared with TRBD1. Germline CDR1 is SGHRS and CDR2 is YFSETQ. The CDR3 is 13 amino acids. V shed 6 bases and J 4 bases; nucleotides not matched to a gene: 6. CDR3 in DNA: TGCGCCAGCACCGCCGACAGGGCCACTGAAGCTTTCTTT. Amino acids: CASTADRATEAFF.

This clonotype has a count of ten or more. DNA for the CDR3: TGCGCCAGCAGCTTGGAGGGCTCCCGCGCATACGAGCAGTACTTC. It specifies CASSLEGSRAYEQYF. This sequence joins TRBV5-1 and TRBJ2-7; no clear D gene. Germline CDR1 reads SGHRS; CDR2 reads YFSETQ. The length of the CDR3 is 15 residues. Trimming removed 0 bases from V and 4 bases from J, with 14 bases in between.

The gene calls are TRBV7-8 and TRBJ2-7, with 15 bases aligning to TRBD2. Germline lookup yields CDR1 SGHVS and CDR2 FQNEAQ. Unmatched junction bases numbered 4, after V lost 2 bases and J lost 2 bases. The CDR3 totals 17 residues. The DNA for the CDR3 is TGTGCCAGCAGCTTAAGGGGACTAGCGGGAGGAACCTACGAGCAGTACTTC. Translated: CASSLRGLAGGTYEQYF.

This chain links TRBV12-3 or TRBV12-4 with TRBJ2-5; TRBD2 aligns across 9 bases. The CDR3 loop spans 13 amino acids. V lost 5 bases, J lost 4 bases, and 2 bases stayed unmatched. In DNA, the CDR3 is TGTGCCAGCAGTCGAGCGGGAGGAGAGACCCAGTACTTC. Translation gives CASSRAGGETQYF.

This clonotype was detected only a few times. The CDR3 here is CSAGKQETQYF. The CDR3, as DNA: TGCAGTGCGGGGAAACAAGAGACCCAGTACTTC. The chain recombines TRBV20-1 with TRBJ2-5; D is unresolved. There are 11 residues in the CDR3. V was pared by 6 bases and J by 2 bases, with 7 bases between. Germline-derived CDR1 and CDR2 are DFQATT and SNEGSKA (reference sequence).

The DNA for the CDR3 is TGTGCCAGCAGTTCCCCGACAGGGGGCTTCACTGAAGCTTTCTTT. This codes for CASSSPTGGFTEAFF. This chain uses TRBV28 with TRBJ1-1, with TRBD1 matching 10 bases. Germline-derived CDR1 and CDR2 are MDHEN and SYDVKM. This CDR3 is 15 amino acids long. The junction had 6 bases not matched to a gene; V was cut back by 4 bases and J by 4 bases.

This clonotype appeared many times. V gene TRBV6-1 combines with J gene TRBJ2-2; D gene ambiguous. Germline V gives CDR1 MNHNS, CDR2 SASEGT. The CDR3 has 13 residues. Deletions cut 7 bases from V and 5 bases from J, with 11 bases between. The CDR3 coding sequence is TGTGCCAGCACAAAGGATATGACCGGGGAGCTGTTTTTT. It translates to CASTKDMTGELFF.

This clonotype was seen ten or more times. This chain connects TRBV20-1 to TRBJ2-3; D is uncertain. Trimming took 1 base from V and 6 from J, leaving 5 bases between them. Per the germline V gene, CDR1 is DFQATT and CDR2 is SNEGSKA (reference sequence). The CDR3 contains 11 residues. The CDR3 sequence is CSARVRDTQYF. The CDR3 nucleotides read TGCAGTGCTAGAGTCCGGGATACGCAGTATTTT.

The J gene is TRBJ2-2, the V gene TRBV28, with 7 bases fitting TRBD1. With V trimmed by 4 bases and J by 1 base, 3 bases remained unmatched. The CDR3 has 15 residues. In germline, CDR1 is MDHEN, CDR2 SYDVKM. CDR3 protein: CASSWGQMNTGELFF. For the CDR3, the DNA is TGTGCCAGCAGTTGGGGACAGATGAACACCGGGGAGCTGTTTTTT.

This chain uses TRBV5-1 with TRBJ2-7, with D possibly being TRBD2 (5 bases). CDR3 size: 15 residues. Germline-derived CDR1 and CDR2 are SGHRS and YFSETQ. Between the trimmed V and J ends, which lost 4 bases and 1 base, there was a span of 15 bases. In DNA form, the CDR3 reads TGCGCCAGCAGCCCGACTCCTTCGGGGTCCTACGAGCAGTACTTC. It is translated as CASSPTPSGSYEQYF. Using reference TRBV5-1 and TRBJ2-7 for the parts outside the CDR3, the full variable domain is KAGVTQTPRYLIKTRGQQVTLSCSPISGHRSVSWYQQTPGQGLQFLFEYFSETQRNKGNFPGRFSGRQFSNSRSEMNVSTLELGDSALYLCASSPTPSGSYEQYFGPGTRLTVT.

The chain uses TRBV19 and TRBJ2-7, with TRBD1 as a possible D gene (6 bases). CDR1 and CDR2 (germline): LNHDA, SQIVND (reference sequence). The CDR3 is 14 residues long. V was shortened by 6 bases and J by 5 bases, with 17 bases between the two germline ends. CDR3 coding DNA: TGTGCCAGTAGACATAAACAGGGTTCCCACGAGCAGTACTTC. Its translation is CASRHKQGSHEQYF.

This clonotype was seen many times. The chain links TRBV5-1 to TRBJ1-1; D is unclear. Germline V gives CDR1 SGHRS, CDR2 YFSETQ. V shed 1 base and J shed 0 bases, with 4 bases lying between them. The CDR3 covers 13 residues. CDR3 DNA: TGCGCCAGCAGCTTGACCATGAACACTGAAGCTTTCTTT. Translation gives CASSLTMNTEAFF.

In regard to this clonotype: The junction does not match germline at one end; this may be a read error. Here the CDR3 reads CATSEGVQGTQYF. The CDR3 DNA reads as TGTGCCACCAGTGAAGGGGTTCAAGGGACCCAGTACTTC. The chain employs TRBV24-1 and TRBJ2-5, with a tentative D call TRBD1 (5 bases). Germline CDR1 is KGHDR and CDR2 is SFDVKD. CDR3 length equals 13 residues.

This clonotype was observed at least ten times. The chain couples TRBV19 to TRBJ1-5; a possible D gene is TRBD1 (6 bases). Germline lookup yields CDR1 LNHDA and CDR2 SQIVND (reference sequence). V was clipped by 6 bases and J by 6 bases, with 18 bases between them. The CDR3 has 15 amino acids. This chain's CDR3 is CASSPMGGPGQPQHF. As DNA, the CDR3 is TGTGCCAGTAGCCCGATGGGGGGGCCGGGTCAGCCCCAGCATTTT.

This clonotype has a handful of counts. The rearrangement joins TRBV13 to TRBJ2-7, with 8 bases that match TRBD1. V lost 5 bases and J lost 6; bases outside the gene matches: 9. The CDR3 loop spans 14 amino acids. Per the germline V gene, CDR1 is PRHDT and CDR2 is FYEKMQ (reference sequence). The CDR3 protein is CASSTRQGIVEQYF. CDR3 sequence (DNA): TGTGCCAGCAGCACCCGACAGGGGATAGTCGAGCAGTACTTC. The full variable domain, in which reference TRBV13 and TRBJ2-7 provide the parts outside the CDR3, is AAGVIQSPRHLIKEKRETATLKCYPIPRHDTVYWYQQGPGQDPQFLISFYEKMQSDKGSIPDRFSAQQFSDYHSELNMSSLELGDSALYFCASSTRQGIVEQYFGPGTRLTVT.

A few counts support this clonotype. The rearrangement joins TRBV15 to TRBJ1-6; D call uncertain. V was shortened by 0 bases and J by 7 bases, with 10 bases between the two germline ends. The CDR3 runs 15 residues. Germline assignment: CDR1 LNHNV and CDR2 YYDKDF (reference sequence). The CDR3, as DNA: TGTGCCACCAGCAGAGATCGGCTTCGCAATTCACCCCTCCACTTT. It yields the protein CATSRDRLRNSPLHF.

At least ten counts were recorded for this clonotype. The chain employs TRBV6-5 and TRBJ2-2, with D unresolved. CDR1 and CDR2 from the germline V gene are MNHEY and SVGAGI. This CDR3 contains 16 residues. V lost 0 bases and J lost 2, with 10 bases in between. CDR3 protein: CASSYSPQVNTGELFF. The CDR3 coding sequence is TGTGCCAGCAGTTACTCCCCCCAAGTCAACACCGGGGAGCTGTTTTTT.

This clonotype has ten or more counts. This chain uses TRBV12-3 or TRBV12-4 with TRBJ2-5; a weak D match, TRBD1 (5 bases). The CDR3 contains 13 residues. V dropped 3 bases and J dropped 5 bases, with 10 bases sitting between them. Written as DNA, the CDR3 is TGTGCCAGCAGTTTCGTGACAGTCGAGACCCAGTACTTC. Translation: CASSFVTVETQYF.

This clonotype was recorded at least ten times. The rearrangement joins TRBV28 to TRBJ2-5, with TRBD2 identical over 10 bases. Per germline, CDR1 MDHEN and CDR2 SYDVKM. The CDR3 is 14 amino acids. The V and J ends lost 3 bases and 9 bases, in that order; junction bases with no gene match: 7. The CDR3 sequence: CASSLPSGGRSQYF. The CDR3 region has the DNA TGTGCCAGCAGTTTGCCTAGCGGGGGACGGTCCCAGTACTTC. The whole variable domain, remainder taken from reference TRBV28 and TRBJ2-5, is DVKVTQSSRYLVKRTGEKVFLECVQDMDHENMFWYRQDPGLGLRLIYFSYDVKMKEKGDIPEGYSVSREKKERFSLILESASTNQTSMYLCASSLPSGGRSQYFGPGTRLLVL.

V is TRBV6-5 and J is TRBJ1-1; no clear D gene. CDR1 and CDR2 from the germline V gene are MNHEY and SVGAGI. The CDR3 loop spans 16 amino acids. The V gene lost 0 bases and the J gene lost 3 bases, with 14 bases spanning the gap. The CDR3 bases are TGTGCCAGCAGTTACTCGCCGGCAGATGCGGACACTGAAGCTTTCTTT. This gives the protein CASSYSPADADTEAFF.